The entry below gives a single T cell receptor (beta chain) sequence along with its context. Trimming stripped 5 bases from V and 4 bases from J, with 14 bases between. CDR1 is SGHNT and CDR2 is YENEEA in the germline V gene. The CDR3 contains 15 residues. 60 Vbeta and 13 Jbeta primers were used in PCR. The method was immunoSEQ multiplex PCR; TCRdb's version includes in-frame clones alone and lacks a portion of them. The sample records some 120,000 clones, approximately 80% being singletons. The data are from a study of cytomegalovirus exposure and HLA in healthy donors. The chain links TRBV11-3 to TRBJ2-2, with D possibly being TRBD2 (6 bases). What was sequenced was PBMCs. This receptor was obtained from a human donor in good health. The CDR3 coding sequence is TGTGCCAGCAGCCCTCGGGACTCTCGCACCGGGGAGCTGTTTTTT. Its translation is CASSPRDSRTGELFF.